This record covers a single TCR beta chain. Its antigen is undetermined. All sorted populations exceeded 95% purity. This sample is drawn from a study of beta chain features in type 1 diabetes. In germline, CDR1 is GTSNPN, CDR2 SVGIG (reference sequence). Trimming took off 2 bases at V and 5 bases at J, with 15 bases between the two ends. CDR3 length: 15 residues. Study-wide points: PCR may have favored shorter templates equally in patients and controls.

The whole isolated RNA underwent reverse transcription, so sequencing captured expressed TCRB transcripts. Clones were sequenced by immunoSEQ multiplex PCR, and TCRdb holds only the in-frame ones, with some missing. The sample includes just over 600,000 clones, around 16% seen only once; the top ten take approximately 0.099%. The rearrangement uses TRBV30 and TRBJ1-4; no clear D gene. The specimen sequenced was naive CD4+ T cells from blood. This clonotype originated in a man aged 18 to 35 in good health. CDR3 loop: CAWSNAPANNEKLFF. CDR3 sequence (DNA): TGTGCCTGGAGTAACGCCCCAGCCAACAATGAAAAACTGTTTTTT.